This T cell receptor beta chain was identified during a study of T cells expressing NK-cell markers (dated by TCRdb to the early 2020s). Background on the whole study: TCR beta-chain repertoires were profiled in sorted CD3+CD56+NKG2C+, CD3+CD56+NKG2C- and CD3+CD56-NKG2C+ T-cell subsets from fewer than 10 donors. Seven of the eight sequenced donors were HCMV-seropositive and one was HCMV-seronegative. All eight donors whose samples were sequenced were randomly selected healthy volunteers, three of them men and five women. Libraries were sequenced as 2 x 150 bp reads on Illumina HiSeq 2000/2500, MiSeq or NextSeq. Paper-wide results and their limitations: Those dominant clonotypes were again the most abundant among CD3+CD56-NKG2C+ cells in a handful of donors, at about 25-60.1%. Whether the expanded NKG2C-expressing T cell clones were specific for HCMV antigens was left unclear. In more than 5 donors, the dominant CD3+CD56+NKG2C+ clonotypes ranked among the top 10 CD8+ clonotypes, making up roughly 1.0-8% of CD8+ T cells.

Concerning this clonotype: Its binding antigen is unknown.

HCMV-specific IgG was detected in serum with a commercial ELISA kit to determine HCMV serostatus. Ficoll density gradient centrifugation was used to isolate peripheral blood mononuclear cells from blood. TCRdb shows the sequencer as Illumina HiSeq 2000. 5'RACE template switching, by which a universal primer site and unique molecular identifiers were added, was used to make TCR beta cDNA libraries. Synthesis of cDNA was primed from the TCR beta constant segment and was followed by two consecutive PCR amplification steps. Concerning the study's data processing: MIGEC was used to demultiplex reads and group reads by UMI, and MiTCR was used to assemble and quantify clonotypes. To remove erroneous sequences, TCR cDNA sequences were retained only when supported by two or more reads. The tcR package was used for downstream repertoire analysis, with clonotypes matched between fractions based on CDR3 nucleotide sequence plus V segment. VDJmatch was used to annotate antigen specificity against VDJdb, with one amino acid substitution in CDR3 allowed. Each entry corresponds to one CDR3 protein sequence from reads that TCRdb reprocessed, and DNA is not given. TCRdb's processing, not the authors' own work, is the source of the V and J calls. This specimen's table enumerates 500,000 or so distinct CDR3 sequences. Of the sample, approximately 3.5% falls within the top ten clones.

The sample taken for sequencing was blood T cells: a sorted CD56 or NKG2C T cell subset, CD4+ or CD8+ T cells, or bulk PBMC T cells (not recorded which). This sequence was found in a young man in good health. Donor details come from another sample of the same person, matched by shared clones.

The CDR3 protein is CAIMVAGIDNEQFF. The chain couples TRBV10-3 to TRBJ2-1; TCRdb picks TRBD2, but there is no DNA to check that call. The CDR3 measures 14 amino acids from cysteine to phenylalanine. No DNA was logged. The germline V gene provides CDR1 ENHRY and CDR2 SYGVKD.